This TCR beta chain was retrieved from a study of cytomegalovirus exposure and HLA in healthy donors. A note on this clone: Its antigen is currently unknown.

Germline lookup yields CDR1 MNHEY and CDR2 SVGAGI. CDR3 length equals 16 residues. The trim removed 4 bases at V and 1 base at J, leaving 5 bases unmatched. Overall study results and limits: Reportedly, a later analysis found an Asian-associated ancestry cluster had fewer N-insertions than the approximately 700-donor mean.

PCR involved 60 Vbeta and 13 Jbeta primers. Clones were sequenced by immunoSEQ multiplex PCR, and TCRdb holds only the in-frame ones, with some missing. The sample gives 60,000 to 100,000 clones, under 80% of which show up once; roughly 1.7% is in the top ten. The sequenced sample consisted of PBMCs. The rearrangement links TRBV6-5 to TRBJ1-5; 9 bases agree with TRBD1. The receptor comes from a man aged 35 to 55 in good health and CMV-seronegative. The CDR3 loop reads CASSWDRVQSNQPQHF. CDR3 nucleotides: TGTGCCAGCAGTTGGGACAGGGTTCAGAGCAATCAGCCCCAGCATTTT.